This TCR beta chain was recorded in a study of blood T cell repertoires in COVID-19. Repertoires were generated with immunoSEQ multiplex PCR, while TCRdb's copy carries only in-frame clones and drops some. The table lists 250,000 to 300,000 clones, roughly 85% of them singletons. This CDR3 region has 14 residues. From germline, CDR1 is LGHNA and CDR2 YSLEER. The germline V and J ends were trimmed by 3 bases and 1 base, with 9 bases remaining between them. The sequence was obtained from a woman under 30 with acute or convalescent COVID-19. Input material: peripheral blood. V usage is TRBV4-3 and J usage is TRBJ1-1, with D perhaps TRBD1 (5 bases). For the CDR3, the DNA is TGCGCCAGCAGCCACGATACAGGGAACACTGAAGCTTTCTTT. This sequence encodes CASSHDTGNTEAFF.